This TCR beta chain was recovered during a study of Ad26.COV2.S vaccination and SARS-CoV-2 variants. Study-level findings and limits: In TCR breadth and depth analyses, total T cell responses may have been underestimated.

This CDR3 has 15 residues. The V gene end was trimmed by 7 bases and the J gene end by 2 bases; junction bases not matched to a gene: 6. Germline V lookup: CDR1 MGHDK, CDR2 SYGVNS. Sequenced by immunoSEQ multiplex PCR; TCRdb stores in-frame clones only, minus some. Of about 440,000 clones in the sample, about 83% were seen once. For this clone: As yet, its antigen is unknown.

This sample's treatment: roughly 19 received Ad26.COV2.S at low or high dose, single or two shots; five or six received placebo; per-sample allocation not given. Collection of the samples took place on day 63 after the first injection of vaccine or placebo. The source is a person aged 18-60 years who received the Ad26.COV2.S COVID-19 vaccine or a placebo. The sequenced sample was peripheral blood, obtained in a trial of Ad26.COV2.S vaccine versus placebo. The V and J genes are TRBV25-1 and TRBJ2-3, with TRBD2 matching 10 bases. In DNA form, the CDR3 reads TGTGCCAGCAACTTAGCGGGAGGTAACACAGATACGCAGTATTTT. This encodes CASNLAGGNTDTQYF.